This T cell receptor (beta chain) was sequenced for a study of T-cell reconstitution after alpha-beta-depleted transplantation in children. Broader study findings: It was newly produced T cells that mostly accounted for T-cell counts and diversity one year after transplant.

This clonotype was recorded many times. The antigen remains unidentified. Unique molecular identifiers were incorporated when the TCRbeta library was constructed. Each CDR3 protein is one row after TCRdb ran MiXCR on the PCR reads. Among under 20,000 distinct CDR3 sequences, 13% were seen once, and the ten largest hold 35%. Per the germline V gene, CDR1 is SEHNR and CDR2 is FQNEAQ (reference sequence). CDR3 length: 16 residues. The germline V and J ends were trimmed by 4 bases and 7 bases, with 22 bases remaining between them. V is TRBV7-9 and J is TRBJ1-2; TRBD1 is a possible D gene (6 bases). The sample was PBMCs, mostly from graft donor cells, taken 60 days after TCRalphabeta/CD19-depleted stem cell transplant. The clonotype was recovered from a female patient aged 2-15 years who had a stem cell transplant for congenital amegakaryocytic thrombocytopenia, so the T cells may come from the graft donor. CDR3 nucleotide sequence: TGTGCCAGCAGCTCGCCCCTAACTACAGGGTTCGCTGGCTACACCTTC. Protein product: CASSSPLTTGFAGYTF. Drawing the rest from reference TRBV7-9 and TRBJ1-2, the complete variable domain is DTGVSQNPRHKITKRGQNVTFRCDPISEHNRLYWYRQTLGQGPEFLTYFQNEAQLEKSRLLSDRFSAERPKGSFSTLEIQRTEQGDSAMYLCASSSPLTTGFAGYTFGSGTRLTVV.